Following are 6 T cell receptor beta chains from one sample sequenced in a study of T cells in Graves' hyperthyroidism and ophthalmopathy. TCR beta CDR3 region amplification was performed from RNA transcripts. A set of HTBI primers served as the primers for a first-round RT-PCR of the TCR CDR3. TCRdb reanalysed the multiplex PCR reads using MiXCR and keeps one entry per CDR3 protein. This table holds approximately 710,000 distinct CDR3 sequences, 17% found once. The specimen sequenced was blood. The receptors shown here come from a man between 50 and 59 years old with Graves' hyperthyroidism.

This clonotype has a count of ten or more. The chain is built from TRBV28 and TRBJ1-2; 10 bases are shared with TRBD1. Germline CDR1 is MDHEN and CDR2 is SYDVKM. Trimming cost V 5 bases and J 4 bases; bases outside gene matches: 7. The CDR3 has 15 amino acids. CDR3: CASSIQGQGTYGYTF. CDR3 DNA: TGTGCCAGCAGTATCCAGGGACAGGGGACCTATGGCTACACCTTC.

In this sample, this clonotype turned up many times. CDR3 nucleotides: TGTGCCAGCAGCTTAGACCCACTCGGAAGCACGCAGTATTTT. As protein: CASSLDPLGSTQYF. The rearrangement joins TRBV11-3 to TRBJ2-3; D call uncertain. The CDR3 runs to 14 residues. Germline CDR1 SGHNT, CDR2 YENEEA. Deletions cut 0 bases from V and 9 bases from J, with 13 bases between.

This clonotype was seen repeatedly, ten times or more. The genes are TRBV9 and TRBJ2-5, with D uncertain. Trimming took off 0 bases at V and 5 bases at J, with 8 bases between the two ends. Germline V gene data show CDR1 as SGDLS and CDR2 as YYNGEE. The CDR3 covers 13 residues. CDR3 bases: TGTGCCAGCAGCGTAGTTGGTGGGGAGACCCAGTACTTC. Amino acid sequence: CASSVVGGETQYF. Using reference TRBV9 and TRBJ2-5 for the parts outside the CDR3, the full variable domain is DSGVTQTPKHLITATGQRVTLRCSPRSGDLSVYWYQQSLDQGLQFLIQYYNGEERAKGNILERFSAQQFPDLHSELNLSSLELGDSALYFCASSVVGGETQYFGPGTRLLVL.

This clonotype was seen at least ten times. The CDR3 coding sequence is TGTGCCTGGAGTCTGGACAGCTATAATTCACCCCTCCACTTT. It yields the protein CAWSLDSYNSPLHF. This sequence joins TRBV30 and TRBJ1-6; D may be TRBD1 (6 bases). CDR3 length: 14 residues. V was pared by 2 bases and J by 3 bases, with 8 bases between. Looked up from germline, CDR1 is GTSNPN and CDR2 is SVGIG (reference sequence).

The chain combines TRBV11-2 with TRBJ2-6, with D tentatively TRBD1 (6 bases). Looked up from germline, CDR1 is SGHAT and CDR2 is FQNNGV. V was shortened by 3 bases and J by 4 bases, with 13 bases between the two germline ends. The CDR3 runs to 16 residues. CDR3 region: CASSFGRGFGANVLTF. CDR3 DNA sequence: TGTGCCAGCAGCTTTGGCAGGGGATTCGGGGCCAACGTCCTGACTTTC.

This clonotype was observed many times. The chain couples TRBV7-8 to TRBJ2-7; the D call may be TRBD1 or TRBD2 (6 bases each). The CDR3 runs 15 residues. Germline V gene lookup returns CDR1 SGHVS and CDR2 FQNEAQ. Between the trimmed V and J ends, which lost 0 bases and 6 bases, there was a span of 15 bases. The CDR3 loop reads CASSLAVGGRGEQYF. The CDR3 DNA is TGTGCCAGCAGCTTAGCTGTCGGGGGCCGAGGCGAGCAGTACTTC.